A single sample is the source of the 22 T cell receptor beta chains below, sequenced in a study of T cells in Graves' hyperthyroidism and ophthalmopathy (dated by TCRdb to between 2018 and 2021). Libraries were constructed by multiplex PCR. Sequencing relied on an Illumina HiSeq 2000. TCR beta CDR3 regions were amplified from RNA transcripts. For the first round of RT-PCR on the TCR CDR3, the HTBI primer set was used together with the Qiagen OneStep RT-PCR kit. TCRdb redid the processing of the public reads, applying fastp at Q25 and MiXCR, and retained in-frame beta chains. For every CDR3 protein sequence, its rows merge into one entry that carries the most common genes and DNA. In all, the sample holds 500,000 to 650,000 distinct CDR3 sequences, and 15% to 20% of those were seen once. The ten biggest clones cover roughly 44% of the sample. Source material: blood. The origin of the receptors is a man aged 35-49 years with Graves' ophthalmopathy.

This clonotype has ten or more counts. The CDR3 loop reads CAWTGDTEAFF. The CDR3 bases are TGTGCCTGGACAGGGGACACTGAAGCTTTCTTT. The chain is built from TRBV30 and TRBJ1-1; D possibly corresponds to TRBD1 (6 bases). The CDR3 is made up of 11 amino acids. The V gene lost 4 bases and the J gene lost 3 bases, with 6 bases spanning the gap. Germline CDR1 and CDR2: GTSNPN and SVGIG (reference sequence).

The J gene is TRBJ1-2, the V gene TRBV12-5; 7 nucleotides match TRBD1. CDR3 length equals 14 residues. Germline V CDR1 and CDR2: LGHNT, FRNRAP. Germline trimming cut 6 bases from V and 4 bases from J; bases unmatched to any gene: 8. The CDR3 region is CASGLDRAIYGYTF. In nucleotides, the CDR3 is TGTGCTAGTGGCCTCGACAGGGCCATCTATGGCTACACCTTC.

This clonotype was picked up many times. The chain is built from TRBV30 and TRBJ1-1, with D maybe TRBD1 (6 bases). Deletions cut 4 bases from V and 1 base from J, with 10 bases between. The CDR3 is 13 amino acids. Germline V lookup: CDR1 GTSNPN, CDR2 SVGIG (reference sequence). The DNA of the CDR3 is TGTGCCTGGACCCAAGGGGGGAACACTGAAGCTTTCTTT. Translating it yields CAWTQGGNTEAFF.

The chain has TRBV2 and TRBJ2-1; D not certain. This CDR3 spans 11 amino acids. Germline values: CDR1 SNHLY, CDR2 FYNNEI. The V and J ends lost 7 bases and 8 bases respectively, with 9 bases between them. CDR3 nucleotide sequence: TGTGCCAGCATCAGTGAGGATGAGCAGTTCTTC. Translating it yields CASISEDEQFF.

A few counts support this clonotype. The chain has TRBV7-2 and TRBJ1-5, with 8 bases lining up with TRBD1. The CDR3 spans 16 residues. CDR1 and CDR2 from the germline V gene are SGHTA and FQGNSA. Germline trimming cut 1 base from V and 9 bases from J; bases unmatched to any gene: 11. The CDR3 is CASSLGGAGGRGPQHF. The DNA for the CDR3 is TGTGCCAGCAGCTTAGGAGGTGCAGGGGGCCGAGGGCCCCAGCATTTT.

V gene TRBV11-2 combines with J gene TRBJ2-4; no definite D call. The CDR3 loop spans 16 amino acids. Germline values: CDR1 SGHAT, CDR2 FQNNGV. V was shortened by 2 bases and J by 1 base, with 12 bases between the two germline ends. The chain's CDR3 is CASSLTWRAAKNIQYF. CDR3 DNA sequence: TGTGCCAGCAGCTTAACGTGGCGTGCGGCCAAAAACATTCAGTACTTC. Looking up the rest from reference TRBV11-2 and TRBJ2-4 gives the full variable domain: EAGVAQSPRYKIIEKRQSVAFWCNPISGHATLYWYQQILGQGPKLLIQFQNNGVVDDSQLPKDRFSAERLKGVDSTLKIQPAKLEDSAVYLCASSLTWRAAKNIQYFGAGTRLSVL.

This clonotype was counted at least ten times. The rearrangement links TRBV6-1 to TRBJ1-1; D is unclear. This CDR3 contains 14 residues. V lost 6 bases and J 0 bases, leaving 11 bases between the germline ends. The germline V gene encodes CDR1 MNHNS and CDR2 SASEGT. The CDR3 region is CASRIKSVNTEAFF. The CDR3 DNA reads as TGTGCCAGCAGGATAAAAAGCGTGAACACTGAAGCTTTCTTT.

As for this clonotype: A read error is likely, as this CDR3 ends without the conserved phenylalanine or tryptophan. The chain joins TRBV20-1 to TRBJ2-7; 8 nucleotides align to TRBD2. J was trimmed by 4 bases and V by 4 bases; bases with no gene match: 9. The CDR3 is made up of 14 amino acids. Germline assignment: CDR1 DFQATT and CDR2 SNEGSKA (reference sequence). CDR3 bases: TGCAGTGCTACCCGAAGTAGCGGGGAGTACGAGCAGTACTAC. Protein product: CSATRSSGEYEQYY.

The rearrangement links TRBV27 to TRBJ1-4, with TRBD1 as a possible D gene (5 bases). Germline values: CDR1 MNHEY, CDR2 SMNVEV (reference sequence). The CDR3 is 15 residues long. Trimming left V 6 bases short and J 0 bases short, with 11 bases between. The CDR3 here is CASRWGITTNEKLFF. The CDR3 bases are TGTGCCAGCAGATGGGGGATAACAACTAATGAAAAACTGTTTTTT.

V gene TRBV24-1 combines with J gene TRBJ2-2; the D is unclear. CDR1 KGHDR and CDR2 SFDVKD come from the germline V gene. The CDR3 is made up of 14 amino acids. Trimming took 3 bases from V and 6 from J, leaving 10 bases between them. The CDR3 region is CATSDRVGAGELFF. Written as DNA, the CDR3 is TGTGCCACCAGTGATCGGGTTGGCGCCGGGGAGCTGTTTTTT.

The CDR3 is CASNNLTRMNTEAFF. DNA for the CDR3: TGTGCCAGCAACAATCTGACCAGAATGAACACTGAAGCTTTCTTT. This chain links TRBV6-4 with TRBJ1-1; D unclear. V was shortened by 7 bases and J by 0 bases, with 15 bases between the two germline ends. The CDR3 extends over 15 amino acids. Germline CDR1 MRHNA, CDR2 SNTAGT.

This clonotype has just a few counts. The chain joins TRBV27 to TRBJ2-3, with D perhaps assigned TRBD1 or TRBD2 (5 bases each). This CDR3 region has 16 residues. V lost 4 bases and J lost 0, with 14 bases in between. CDR1 and CDR2 from the germline V gene are MNHEY and SMNVEV (reference sequence). This CDR3 is CASSSRQGPSTDTQYF. The CDR3, as DNA: TGTGCCAGCAGTTCCCGGCAGGGACCTAGCACAGATACGCAGTATTTT.

This clonotype was seen more than once but under ten times. The chain recombines TRBV7-3 with TRBJ1-2; D is uncertain. Looked up from germline, CDR1 is SGHTA and CDR2 is FQGTGA. The CDR3 contains 14 residues. Trimming took 4 bases from V and 2 from J, leaving 11 bases between them. The CDR3 region is CASSSSASNYGYTF. Here the CDR3 DNA reads TGTGCCAGCAGCTCCTCCGCCTCCAACTATGGCTACACCTTC.

There are many counts of this clonotype. This rearrangement joins TRBV2 to TRBJ2-7, with TRBD2 as a possible D gene (6 bases). This CDR3 comprises 15 residues. Germline values: CDR1 SNHLY, CDR2 FYNNEI. Trimming removed 7 bases at V and 2 bases at J, with 18 bases between. Written as DNA, the CDR3 is TGTGCCAGCACCGAGGGCGGGGAGAGGACCTACGAGCAGTACTTC. This codes for CASTEGGERTYEQYF.

The chain uses TRBV28 and TRBJ2-7, with 11 bases identical to TRBD2. The junction had 8 bases not matched to a gene; V was cut back by 4 bases and J by 6 bases. The CDR3 length is 15 residues. Germline-derived CDR1 and CDR2 are MDHEN and SYDVKM. This CDR3 reads CASSSPGLAVFEQYF. CDR3 nucleotides: TGTGCCAGCAGTTCCCCGGGACTAGCGGTTTTCGAGCAGTACTTC.

The chain joins TRBV4-3 to TRBJ2-7, with D maybe TRBD2 (8 bases). Trimming removed 3 bases at V and 6 bases at J, with 18 bases between. From germline, CDR1 is LGHNA and CDR2 YSLEER. The CDR3 has 15 amino acids. CDR3 nucleotides: TGCGCCAGCAGCCATTCGGGAGGGGGCGGAGGCGAGCAGTACTTC. Amino acids: CASSHSGGGGGEQYF.

The V gene is TRBV6-1, the J gene TRBJ2-3; tentatively, D is TRBD2 (6 bases). The CDR3 has 16 amino acids. Trimming took 6 bases from V and 0 from J, leaving 16 bases between them. Germline V CDR1 and CDR2: MNHNS, SASEGT. The CDR3 DNA follows: TGTGCCAGCAGCCCCATGTGGCGGGGAAGCACAGATACGCAGTATTTT. This codes for CASSPMWRGSTDTQYF.

The chain recombines TRBV27 with TRBJ2-7, with D possibly being TRBD2 (6 bases). This CDR3 contains 16 residues. The germline gives CDR1 MNHEY, CDR2 SMNVEV (reference sequence). The V gene lost 5 bases and the J gene lost 5 bases, with 22 bases spanning the gap. CDR3 in DNA: TGTGCCAGCAGTCCGACGGCAGGGAGGAGTGGTCACGAGCAGTACTTC. This sequence encodes CASSPTAGRSGHEQYF.

This clonotype was counted at least ten times. This chain joins TRBV7-9 and TRBJ2-5; 12 bases align to TRBD1. J gave up 4 bases and V 5 bases, and 11 bases lay outside the gene matches. The CDR3 length is 17 residues. The V gene's germline CDR1 is SEHNR and CDR2 FQNEAQ (reference sequence). The CDR3 DNA is TGTGCCAGCAGCCCGGGACAGGGGGCGTTCCGGGGAGAGACCCAGTACTTC. This encodes CASSPGQGAFRGETQYF.

Many counts were recorded for this clonotype. The rearrangement links TRBV7-2 to TRBJ2-1; D uncertain. Germline CDR1 is SGHTA and CDR2 is FQGNSA. CDR3 length: 12 amino acids. V lost 3 bases, J lost 10 bases, and 10 bases lay in between. CDR3 residues: CASSLAGPEQFF. CDR3 coding DNA: TGTGCCAGCAGCTTGGCCGGCCCCGAGCAGTTCTTC.

This chain connects TRBV19 to TRBJ1-1, with D maybe TRBD1 (5 bases). The CDR3 covers 14 residues. From germline, CDR1 is LNHDA and CDR2 SQIVND (reference sequence). Trimming left V 3 bases short and J 3 bases short, with 11 bases between. The CDR3 sequence is CASSIKGRHTEAFF. In DNA form, the CDR3 reads TGTGCCAGTAGTATCAAGGGGCGCCACACTGAAGCTTTCTTT.

This clonotype showed up many times. The rearrangement uses TRBV6-1 and TRBJ1-6; no clear D gene. CDR3 length: 15 residues. V dropped 7 bases and J dropped 0 bases, with 10 bases sitting between them. Germline assignment: CDR1 MNHNS and CDR2 SASEGT. The CDR3 sequence is CASMSLSSYNSPLHF. DNA for the CDR3: TGTGCCAGCATGAGTCTCAGCTCCTATAATTCACCCCTCCACTTT.